The sequence of this T cell receptor (beta chain) was determined in a study of shared clonotypes between healthy human individuals. Assay: immunoSEQ multiplex PCR; the TCRdb copy retains only in-frame clones and omits some. Among some 2 million clones listed, about 95% were seen once. The CDR3 spans 14 residues. The V gene's germline CDR1 is MNHEY and CDR2 SVGAGI. V shed 3 bases and J shed 5 bases, with 10 bases lying between them. As concerns this clone: The same CDR3 also results from other DNA sequences found in this sample.

Terminally differentiated effector memory CD45RA+ cells were excluded by CCR7 positive selection of CD45RO-negative cells. The receptor comes from a young man in good health. The genes are TRBV6-5 and TRBJ2-2; no reliable D call. The specimen sequenced was naive CD8+ T cells sorted from blood. CDR3 DNA sequence: TGTGCCAGCAGTTATAGCTGGGGAACCGGGGAGCTGTTTTTT. Residues: CASSYSWGTGELFF.